Below are 14 T cell receptor beta chains sequenced from a single sample in a study of Tregs in tolerant kidney transplant recipients. Only in-frame clones appear in the TCRdb table, and some are missing; sequencing was by immunoSEQ multiplex PCR. This table holds fewer than 100,000 clones, roughly 93% found once. Sequencing was performed on CD4+ T cells from blood, taken before the transplant. These receptors all come from a human donor who received a combined kidney and bone marrow transplant.

The CDR3 spells CASSQVKTSGRWNEQFF. CDR3 nucleotides: TGTGCCAGCAGCCAAGTTAAAACTAGCGGGAGATGGAATGAGCAGTTCTTC. The chain recombines TRBV4-2 with TRBJ2-1, with TRBD2 matching 11 bases. The CDR3 is made up of 17 amino acids. The V gene end was trimmed by 1 base and the J gene end by 7 bases; junction bases not matched to a gene: 9. CDR1 and CDR2 (germline): LGHNA, YNFKEQ.

The J gene is TRBJ2-5, the V gene TRBV7-7; 8 positions agree with TRBD1. The CDR3 consists of 14 residues. V lost 5 bases, J lost 1 base, and 3 bases stayed unmatched. Germline V gives CDR1 SSHAT, CDR2 FNYEAQ (reference sequence). This chain's CDR3 is CASSRTGFQETQYF. The CDR3 nucleotides read TGTGCCAGCAGCCGGACAGGGTTCCAAGAGACCCAGTACTTC. Filled out from reference TRBV7-7 and TRBJ2-5, the complete variable domain reads GAGVSQSPRYKVTKRGQDVTLRCDPISSHATLYWYQQALGQGPEFLTYFNYEAQPDKSGLPSDRFSAERPEGSISTLTIQRTEQRDSAMYRCASSRTGFQETQYFGPGTRLLVL.

The chain links TRBV2 to TRBJ2-2; a possible D gene is TRBD2 (5 bases). From germline, CDR1 is SNHLY and CDR2 FYNNEI. The CDR3 spans 15 residues. The germline V and J ends were trimmed by 6 bases and 6 bases, with 17 bases remaining between them. CDR3 nucleotides: TGTGCCAGCAGCGCGGCGGGTCCTTACTCCGGGGAGCTGTTTTTT. Protein: CASSAAGPYSGELFF. Using reference TRBV2 and TRBJ2-2 for the parts outside the CDR3, the full variable domain is EPEVTQTPSHQVTQMGQEVILRCVPISNHLYFYWYRQILGQKVEFLVSFYNNEISEKSEIFDDQFSVERPDGSNFTLKIRSTKLEDSAMYFCASSAAGPYSGELFFGEGSRLTVL.

V gene TRBV6-6 combines with J gene TRBJ1-3; D might be TRBD1 (5 bases). Germline values: CDR1 MNHNY, CDR2 SVGAGI (reference sequence). This CDR3 comprises 13 residues. The ends were cut back, 5 bases at V and 6 bases at J, with 11 bases in the middle. CDR3 coding DNA: TGTGCCAGCAGTACCACACAGGAAAACACCATATATTTT. Translating it yields CASSTTQENTIYF.

J is TRBJ1-2 and V is TRBV7-9; 9 positions agree with TRBD1. Germline V gene data show CDR1 as SEHNR and CDR2 as FQNEAQ (reference sequence). The V and J ends lost 0 bases and 7 bases, in that order; junction bases with no gene match: 9. CDR3 length: 16 amino acids. CDR3 nucleotide sequence: TGTGCCAGCAGCTTAGCGGGGGACAGGGTTGTAGGTGGCTACACCTTC. It is translated as CASSLAGDRVVGGYTF.

The chain carries TRBV5-1 and TRBJ1-6; D might be TRBD1 (5 bases). Germline assignment: CDR1 SGHRS and CDR2 YFSETQ. The CDR3 runs to 15 residues. With 4 bases removed from V and 10 bases from J, the gap between germline ends came to 18 bases. This CDR3 reads CASSTDGGLWSPLHF. The CDR3 bases are TGCGCCAGCAGCACGGACGGGGGATTGTGGTCACCCCTCCACTTT.

The rearrangement joins TRBV30 to TRBJ2-4; maybe TRBD2 (6 bases). From germline, CDR1 is GTSNPN and CDR2 SVGIG (reference sequence). The V end was cut by 0 bases, the J end by 7 bases, with 22 bases between. The CDR3 length is 17 residues. DNA for the CDR3: TGTGCCTGGAGTGTCTGGCGGGACCGGGACTCTCTTAACATTCAGTACTTC. Translating it yields CAWSVWRDRDSLNIQYF. Complete variable domain (other parts from reference TRBV30 and TRBJ2-4): SQTIHQWPATLVQPVGSPLSLECTVEGTSNPNLYWYRQAAGRGLQLLFYSVGIGQISSEVPQNLSASRPQDRQFILSSKKLLLSDSGFYLCAWSVWRDRDSLNIQYFGAGTRLSVL.

The chain has TRBV30 and TRBJ1-5; no clear D gene. The CDR3 spans 12 residues. CDR1 and CDR2 from the germline V gene are GTSNPN and SVGIG (reference sequence). Between the trimmed V and J ends, which lost 2 bases and 2 bases, there was a span of 4 bases. CDR3 nucleotide sequence: TGTGCCTGGAGTACGGGCAATCAGCCCCAGCATTTT. It encodes CAWSTGNQPQHF.

This chain joins TRBV28 and TRBJ2-4, with 9 bases identical to TRBD2. With V trimmed by 4 bases and J by 8 bases, 9 bases remained unmatched. CDR3 size: 15 residues. The germline V gene has CDR1 MDHEN and CDR2 SYDVKM. CDR3 bases: TGTGCCAGCAGTTCAGATAGCGGGGGAGAAGACATTCAGTACTTC. Its protein product is CASSSDSGGEDIQYF.

This chain connects TRBV15 to TRBJ1-1; D gene uncertain. Trimming took 3 bases from V and 5 from J, leaving 19 bases between them. Per the germline V gene, CDR1 is LNHNV and CDR2 is YYDKDF (reference sequence). CDR3 size: 16 residues. The DNA of the CDR3 is TGTGCCACCAGCAGGGATACATCGACGGGGTTTACTGAAGCTTTCTTT. Protein: CATSRDTSTGFTEAFF.

This rearrangement joins TRBV5-6 to TRBJ1-1; 8 nucleotides match TRBD1. The CDR3 is 13 residues long. The V gene's germline CDR1 is SGHDT and CDR2 YYEEEE. V shed 4 bases and J 4 bases; nucleotides not matched to a gene: 3. The CDR3: CASSLDRGTEAFF. The CDR3 bases are TGTGCCAGCAGCCTTGACAGGGGCACTGAAGCTTTCTTT.

The rearrangement uses TRBV6-1 and TRBJ2-1, with a possible D match to TRBD2 (6 bases). Germline V gene data show CDR1 as MNHNS and CDR2 as SASEGT. This CDR3 contains 14 residues. Trimming pared 6 bases from V and 2 bases from J, leaving 11 bases between. CDR3 sequence reads: CASRVGSTYNEQFF. CDR3 DNA: TGTGCCAGCAGAGTCGGGAGCACCTACAATGAGCAGTTCTTC.

The CDR3 nucleotides read TGTGCCAGCAGCTTCTTTAGCGGGAGGGCGCTCTACGAGCAGTACTTC. This codes for CASSFFSGRALYEQYF. The V and J genes are TRBV7-9 and TRBJ2-7; 11 bases align to TRBD2. From germline, CDR1 is SEHNR and CDR2 FQNEAQ (reference sequence). The CDR3 runs to 16 residues. After removal of 3 bases from V and 3 bases from J, the junction contained 7 bases not matched to a gene.

This rearrangement joins TRBV7-2 to TRBJ2-3; D is perhaps TRBD2 (5 bases). V lost 5 bases and J lost 3, with 18 bases in between. Germline CDR1 is SGHTA and CDR2 is FQGNSA. The CDR3 loop spans 16 amino acids. The CDR3 DNA sequence: TGTGCCAGCAGCCCCAAAGGGCGGGCCGTAACAGATACGCAGTATTTT. It yields the protein CASSPKGRAVTDTQYF.